This T cell receptor (beta chain) was sequenced during a study of T-cell memory formation after mild COVID-19. The CDR3 has 13 amino acids. With 5 bases removed from V and 13 bases from J, the gap between germline ends came to 18 bases. TCRdb re-derived calls from the 5' RACE reads in MiXCR, one entry per CDR3 protein. This repertoire shows 95,000 to 120,000 distinct CDR3 sequences, approximately 21% found once; its top ten account for around 41%. This clonotype was observed a handful of times. The sequencing input was PBMCs or a T cell subset sorted from them (not recorded which). The chain has TRBV12-3 or TRBV12-4 and TRBJ1-3; D is ambiguous. This TCR was recovered from a man younger than 35 who had mild COVID-19 (a few samples of this study predate the infection). Cell type and time point are not known. CDR3 amino acids: CASSHRVPYQIYF. The CDR3 DNA reads TGTGCCAGCAGTCACCGGGTCCCCTACCAGATATATTTT.